Here is one TCR beta chain with its context. The source of the sample is a study of blood T cell repertoires in COVID-19. About the research overall: Whether acute or convalescent, the COVID-19 samples came from the United States, Italy and Spain. From T cells, B-cell-depleted T cells, or PBMCs came the material, which was cDNA or gDNA.

Authors' analysis steps: Researchers report that nucleated cell counts were estimated from reference gene primer amplification. Here immunoSEQ multiplex PCR was the method, and the copy in TCRdb shows in-frame clones only, minus some. Clone size and V and J calls were adopted from that table, with D and trimming inferred from the DNA. The repertoire holds about 200,000 clones, approximately 86% seen once, with more than 2.5% in the top ten. The CDR3 runs 19 residues. CDR1 is LGHDT and CDR2 is YNNKEL in the germline V gene (reference sequence). Trimming pared 0 bases from V and 0 bases from J, leaving 18 bases between.

The rearrangement links TRBV3-1 (or the pseudogene TRBV3-2) to TRBJ2-1, with TRBD2 as a possible D gene (7 bases). This receptor was obtained from a man aged 60 to 69 with acute or convalescent COVID-19. The sequencing input was peripheral blood. CDR3 sequence reads: CASSQERHAGASSYNEQFF. In DNA form, the CDR3 reads TGTGCCAGCAGCCAAGAAAGACACGCGGGGGCCAGCTCCTACAATGAGCAGTTCTTC.